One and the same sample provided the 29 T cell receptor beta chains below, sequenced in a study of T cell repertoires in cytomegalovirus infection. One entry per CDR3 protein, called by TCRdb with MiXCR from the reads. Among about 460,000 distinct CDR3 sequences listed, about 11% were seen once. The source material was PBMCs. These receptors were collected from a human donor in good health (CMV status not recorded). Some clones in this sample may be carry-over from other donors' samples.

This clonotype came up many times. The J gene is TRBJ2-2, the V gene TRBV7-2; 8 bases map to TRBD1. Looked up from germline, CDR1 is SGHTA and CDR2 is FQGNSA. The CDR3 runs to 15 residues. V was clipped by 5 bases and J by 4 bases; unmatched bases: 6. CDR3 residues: CASSTRTGSTGELFF. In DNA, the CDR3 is TGTGCCAGCAGCACCCGGACAGGGAGCACCGGGGAGCTGTTTTTT.

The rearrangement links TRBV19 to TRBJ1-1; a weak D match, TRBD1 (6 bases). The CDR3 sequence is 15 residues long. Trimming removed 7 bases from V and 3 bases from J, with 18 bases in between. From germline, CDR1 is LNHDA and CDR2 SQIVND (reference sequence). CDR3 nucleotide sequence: TGTGCCAGTAAGGGGGGGGCAACCGGGTACACTGAAGCTTTCTTT. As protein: CASKGGATGYTEAFF. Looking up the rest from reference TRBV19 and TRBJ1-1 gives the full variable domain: DGGITQSPKYLFRKEGQNVTLSCEQNLNHDAMYWYRQDPGQGLRLIYYSQIVNDFQKGDIAEGYSVSREKKESFPLTVTSAQKNPTAFYLCASKGGATGYTEAFFGQGTRLTVV.

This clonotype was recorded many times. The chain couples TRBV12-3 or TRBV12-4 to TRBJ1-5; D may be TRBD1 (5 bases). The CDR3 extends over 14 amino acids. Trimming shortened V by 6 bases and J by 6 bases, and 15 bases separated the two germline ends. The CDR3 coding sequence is TGTGCCAGCAGCTATACAGGTTTGACTCAGCCCCAGCATTTT. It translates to CASSYTGLTQPQHF.

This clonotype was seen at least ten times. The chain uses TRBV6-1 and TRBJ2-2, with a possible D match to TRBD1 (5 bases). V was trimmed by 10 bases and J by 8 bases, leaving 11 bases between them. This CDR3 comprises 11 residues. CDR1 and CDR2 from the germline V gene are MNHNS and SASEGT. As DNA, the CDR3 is TGTGCCACCTGTACAGGAGGGGAGCTGTTTTTT. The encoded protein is CATCTGGELFF.

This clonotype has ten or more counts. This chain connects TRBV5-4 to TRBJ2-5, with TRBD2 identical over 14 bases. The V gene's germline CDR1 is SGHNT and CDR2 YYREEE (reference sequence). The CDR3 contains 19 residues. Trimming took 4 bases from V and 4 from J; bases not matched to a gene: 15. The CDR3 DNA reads TGTGCCAGCAGCCTCGAGCTTTCCCTAGGGACTAGCGGGGGAGAGACCCAGTACTTC. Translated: CASSLELSLGTSGGETQYF.

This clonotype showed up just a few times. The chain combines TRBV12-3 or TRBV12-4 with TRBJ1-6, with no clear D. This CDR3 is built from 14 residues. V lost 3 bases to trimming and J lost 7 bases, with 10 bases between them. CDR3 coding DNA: TGTGCCAGCAGTTTTCTCGGTAAAAATTCACCCCTCCACTTT. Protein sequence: CASSFLGKNSPLHF.

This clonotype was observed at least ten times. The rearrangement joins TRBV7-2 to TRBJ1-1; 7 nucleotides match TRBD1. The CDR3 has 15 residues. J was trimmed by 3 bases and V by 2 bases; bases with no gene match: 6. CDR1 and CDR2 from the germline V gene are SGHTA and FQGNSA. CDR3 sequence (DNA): TGTGCCAGCAGCTTAAGACAGGGAGGGCACACTGAAGCTTTCTTT. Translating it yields CASSLRQGGHTEAFF.

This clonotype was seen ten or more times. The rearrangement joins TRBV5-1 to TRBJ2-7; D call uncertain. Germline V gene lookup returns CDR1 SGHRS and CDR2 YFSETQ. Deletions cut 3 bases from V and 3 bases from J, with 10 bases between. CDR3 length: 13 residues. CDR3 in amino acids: CASSSAPNYEQYF. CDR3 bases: TGCGCCAGCAGCTCGGCCCCCAACTACGAGCAGTACTTC.

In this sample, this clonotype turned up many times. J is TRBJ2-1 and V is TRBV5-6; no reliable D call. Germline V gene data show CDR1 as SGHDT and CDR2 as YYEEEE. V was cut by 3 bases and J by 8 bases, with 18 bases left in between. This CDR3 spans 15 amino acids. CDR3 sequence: CASSSLSFLRDEQFF. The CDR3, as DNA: TGTGCCAGCAGCTCCCTATCTTTTCTTCGGGATGAGCAGTTCTTC.

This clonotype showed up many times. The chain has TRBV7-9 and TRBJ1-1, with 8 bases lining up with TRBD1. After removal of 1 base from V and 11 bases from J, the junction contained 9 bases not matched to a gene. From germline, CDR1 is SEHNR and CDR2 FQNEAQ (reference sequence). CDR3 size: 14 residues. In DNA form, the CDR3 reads TGTGCCAGCAGCTTAGGGGTCGGGCACAGGGGGGCTTTCTTT. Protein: CASSLGVGHRGAFF.

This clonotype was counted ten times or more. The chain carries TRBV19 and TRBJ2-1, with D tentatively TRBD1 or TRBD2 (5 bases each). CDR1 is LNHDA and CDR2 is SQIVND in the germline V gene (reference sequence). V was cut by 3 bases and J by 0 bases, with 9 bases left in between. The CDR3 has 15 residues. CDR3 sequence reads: CASSMGTRSYNEQFF. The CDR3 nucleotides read TGTGCCAGTAGTATGGGGACCCGCTCCTACAATGAGCAGTTCTTC.

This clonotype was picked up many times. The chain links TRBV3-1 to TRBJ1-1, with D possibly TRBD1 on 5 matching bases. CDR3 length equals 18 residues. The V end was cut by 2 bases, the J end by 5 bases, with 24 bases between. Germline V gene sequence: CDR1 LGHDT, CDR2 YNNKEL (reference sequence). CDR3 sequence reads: CASSQSLNQGRLGTEAFF. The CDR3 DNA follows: TGTGCCAGCAGCCAATCCCTTAACCAGGGCCGACTAGGGACTGAAGCTTTCTTT.

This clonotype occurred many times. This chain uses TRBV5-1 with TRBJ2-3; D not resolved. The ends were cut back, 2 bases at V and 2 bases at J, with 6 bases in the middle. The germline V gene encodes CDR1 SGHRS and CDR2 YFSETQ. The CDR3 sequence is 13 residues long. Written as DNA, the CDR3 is TGCGCCAGCAGCTTTCAGGACACAGATACGCAGTATTTT. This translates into CASSFQDTDTQYF.

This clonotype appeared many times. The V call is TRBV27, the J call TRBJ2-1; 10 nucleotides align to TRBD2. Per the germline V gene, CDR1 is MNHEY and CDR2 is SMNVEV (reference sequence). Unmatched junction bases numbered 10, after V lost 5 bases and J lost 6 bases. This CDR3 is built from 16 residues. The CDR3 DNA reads TGTGCCAGCAGTCCCCTTGATCTAGCGGGAGCCAATGAGCAGTTCTTC. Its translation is CASSPLDLAGANEQFF.

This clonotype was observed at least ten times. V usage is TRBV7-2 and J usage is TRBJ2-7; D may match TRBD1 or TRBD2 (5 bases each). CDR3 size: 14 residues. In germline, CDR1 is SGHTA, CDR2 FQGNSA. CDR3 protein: CAVRAGTSSYEQYF. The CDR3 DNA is TGTGCTGTGCGGGCAGGGACCAGCTCCTACGAGCAGTACTTC.

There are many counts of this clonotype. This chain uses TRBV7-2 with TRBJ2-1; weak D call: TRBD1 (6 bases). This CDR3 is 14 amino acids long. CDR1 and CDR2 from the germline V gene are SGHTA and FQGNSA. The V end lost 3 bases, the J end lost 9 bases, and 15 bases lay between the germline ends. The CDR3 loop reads CASSLAGAQGEQFF. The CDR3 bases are TGTGCCAGCAGCTTGGCAGGGGCGCAGGGTGAGCAGTTCTTC.

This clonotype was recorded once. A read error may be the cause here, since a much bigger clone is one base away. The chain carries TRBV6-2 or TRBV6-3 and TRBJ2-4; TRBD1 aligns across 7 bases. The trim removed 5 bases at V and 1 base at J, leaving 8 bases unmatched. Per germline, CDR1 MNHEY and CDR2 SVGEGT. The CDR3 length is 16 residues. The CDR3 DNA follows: TGTGCCAGCAGTAATGACAGGGCCCGGGCCAAAAACATTCAGTACTTC. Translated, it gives CASSNDRARAKNIQYF.

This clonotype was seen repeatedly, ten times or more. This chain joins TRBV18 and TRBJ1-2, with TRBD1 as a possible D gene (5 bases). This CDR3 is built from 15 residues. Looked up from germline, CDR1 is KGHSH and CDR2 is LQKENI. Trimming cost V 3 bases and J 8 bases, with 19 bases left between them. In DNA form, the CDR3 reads TGTGCCAGCTCACCCGAGGGTGAGGGGCTTTTCGGCTACACCTTC. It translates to CASSPEGEGLFGYTF.

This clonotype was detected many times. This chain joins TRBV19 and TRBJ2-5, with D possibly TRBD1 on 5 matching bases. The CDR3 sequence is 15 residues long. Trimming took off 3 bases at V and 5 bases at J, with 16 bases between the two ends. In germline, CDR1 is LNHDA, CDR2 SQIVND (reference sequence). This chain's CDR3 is CASSIRTGSWETQYF. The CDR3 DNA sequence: TGTGCCAGTAGTATTAGAACAGGATCGTGGGAGACCCAGTACTTC.

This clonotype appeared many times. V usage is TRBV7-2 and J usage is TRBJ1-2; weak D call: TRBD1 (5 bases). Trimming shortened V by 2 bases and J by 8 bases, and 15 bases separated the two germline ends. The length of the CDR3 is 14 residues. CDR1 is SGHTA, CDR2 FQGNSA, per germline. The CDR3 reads CASSLRGPVEGYTF. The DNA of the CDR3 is TGTGCCAGCAGCTTACGGGGCCCGGTAGAGGGCTACACCTTC. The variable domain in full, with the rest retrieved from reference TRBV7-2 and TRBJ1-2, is GAGVSQSPSNKVTEKGKDVELRCDPISGHTALYWYRQSLGQGLEFLIYFQGNSAPDKSGLPSDRFSAERTGGSVSTLTIQRTQQEDSAVYLCASSLRGPVEGYTFGSGTRLTVV.

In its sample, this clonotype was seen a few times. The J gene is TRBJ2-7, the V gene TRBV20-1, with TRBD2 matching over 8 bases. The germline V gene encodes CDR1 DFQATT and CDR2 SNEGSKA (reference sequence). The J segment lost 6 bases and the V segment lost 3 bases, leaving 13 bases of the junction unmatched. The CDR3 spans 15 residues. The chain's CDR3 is CSASVGGRTDREQYF. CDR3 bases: TGCAGTGCTAGTGTTGGCGGGAGGACGGACCGCGAGCAGTACTTC.

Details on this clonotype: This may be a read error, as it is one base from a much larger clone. The CDR3 bases are TGTGCCAGCAGTTTATGGCCCGGGGCAGGGCAGGGAGACCAAAACATTCAGTACTTC. Residues: CASSLWPGAGQGDQNIQYF. This chain joins TRBV28 and TRBJ2-4; D possibly uses TRBD1 or TRBD2 (5 bases each). The germline gives CDR1 MDHEN, CDR2 SYDVKM. This CDR3 is built from 19 residues. Trimming cost V 0 bases and J 5 bases, with 23 bases left between them.

The CDR3 DNA reads TGCGCCAGCAGCTTGCCCCGGGAGCCTACCAATGAGCAGTTCTTC. It codes for CASSLPREPTNEQFF. This rearrangement joins TRBV5-1 to TRBJ2-1; D is perhaps TRBD2 (6 bases). V was shortened by 1 base and J by 6 bases, with 14 bases between the two germline ends. CDR1 is SGHRS, CDR2 YFSETQ, per germline. The CDR3 is 15 amino acids.

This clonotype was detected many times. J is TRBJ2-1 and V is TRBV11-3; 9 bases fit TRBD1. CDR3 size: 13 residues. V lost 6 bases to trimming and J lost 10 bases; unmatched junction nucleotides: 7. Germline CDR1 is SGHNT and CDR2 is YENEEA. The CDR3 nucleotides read TGTGCCAGCAGTGGACAGGGGCGTTACGAGCAGTTCTTC. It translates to CASSGQGRYEQFF.

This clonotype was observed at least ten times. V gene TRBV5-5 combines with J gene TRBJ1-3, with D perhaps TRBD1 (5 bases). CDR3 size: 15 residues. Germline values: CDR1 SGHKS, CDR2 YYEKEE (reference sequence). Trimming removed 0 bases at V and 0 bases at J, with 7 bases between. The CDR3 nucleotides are TGTGCCAGCAGCTTGGGGGGACGCTCTGGAAACACCATATATTTT. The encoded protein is CASSLGGRSGNTIYF.

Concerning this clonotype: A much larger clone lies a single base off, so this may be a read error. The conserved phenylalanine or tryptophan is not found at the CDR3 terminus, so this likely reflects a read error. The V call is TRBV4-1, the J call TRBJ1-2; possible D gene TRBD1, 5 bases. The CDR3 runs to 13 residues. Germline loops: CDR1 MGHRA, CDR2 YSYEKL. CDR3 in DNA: TGTGCCAGCAGTTGGAAGGGGTACTATGGCTACACCATC. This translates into CASSWKGYYGYTI.

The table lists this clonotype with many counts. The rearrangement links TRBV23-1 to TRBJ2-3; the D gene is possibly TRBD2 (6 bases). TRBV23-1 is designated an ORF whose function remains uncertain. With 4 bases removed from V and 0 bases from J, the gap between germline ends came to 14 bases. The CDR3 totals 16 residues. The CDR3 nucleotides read TGCGCCAGCAGTCCCTTATCAGGAGGGAGCACAGATACGCAGTATTTT. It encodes CASSPLSGGSTDTQYF.

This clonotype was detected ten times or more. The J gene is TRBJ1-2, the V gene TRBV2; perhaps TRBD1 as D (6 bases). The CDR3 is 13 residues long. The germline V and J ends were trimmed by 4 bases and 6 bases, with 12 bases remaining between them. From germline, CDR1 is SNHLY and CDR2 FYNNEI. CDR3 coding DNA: TGTGCCAGCAGTGTTAGACAGGTTGATGGCTACACCTTC. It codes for CASSVRQVDGYTF.

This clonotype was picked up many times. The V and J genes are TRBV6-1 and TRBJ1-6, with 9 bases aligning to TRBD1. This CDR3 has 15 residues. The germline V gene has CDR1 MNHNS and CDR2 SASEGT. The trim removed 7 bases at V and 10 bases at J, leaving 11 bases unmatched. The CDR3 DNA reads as TGTGCCAGCACCCTCCGGACAGGGGTAAGATCACCCCTCCACTTT. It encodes CASTLRTGVRSPLHF.